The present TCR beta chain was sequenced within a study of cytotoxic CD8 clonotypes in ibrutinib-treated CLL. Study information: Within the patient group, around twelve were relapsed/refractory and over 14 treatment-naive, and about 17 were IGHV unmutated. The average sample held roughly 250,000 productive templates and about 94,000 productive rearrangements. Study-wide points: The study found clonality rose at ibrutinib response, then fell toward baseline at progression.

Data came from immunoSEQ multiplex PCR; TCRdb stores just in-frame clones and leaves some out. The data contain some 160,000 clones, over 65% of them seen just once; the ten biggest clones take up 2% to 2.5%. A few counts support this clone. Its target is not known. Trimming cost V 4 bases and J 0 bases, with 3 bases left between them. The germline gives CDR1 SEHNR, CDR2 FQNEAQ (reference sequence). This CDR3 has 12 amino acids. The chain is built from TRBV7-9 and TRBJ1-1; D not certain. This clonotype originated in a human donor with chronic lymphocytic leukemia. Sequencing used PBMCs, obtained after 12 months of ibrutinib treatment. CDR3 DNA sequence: TGTGCCAGCAGCTCCGTGAACACTGAAGCTTTCTTT. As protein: CASSSVNTEAFF.